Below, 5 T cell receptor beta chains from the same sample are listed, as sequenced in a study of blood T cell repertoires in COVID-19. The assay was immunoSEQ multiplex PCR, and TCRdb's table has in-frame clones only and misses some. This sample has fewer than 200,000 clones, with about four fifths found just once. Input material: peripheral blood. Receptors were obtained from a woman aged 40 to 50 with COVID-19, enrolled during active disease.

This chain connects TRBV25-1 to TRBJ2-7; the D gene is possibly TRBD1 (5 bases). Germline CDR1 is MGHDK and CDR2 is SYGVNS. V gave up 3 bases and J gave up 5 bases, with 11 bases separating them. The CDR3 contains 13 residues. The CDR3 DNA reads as TGTGCCAGCAGTGACACAGGTCTCCACGAGCAGTACTTC. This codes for CASSDTGLHEQYF.

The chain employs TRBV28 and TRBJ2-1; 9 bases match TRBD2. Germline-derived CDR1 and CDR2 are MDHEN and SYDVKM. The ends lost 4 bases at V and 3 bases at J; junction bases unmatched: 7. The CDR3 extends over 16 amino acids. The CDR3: CASSSRGGAVYNEQFF. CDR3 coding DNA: TGTGCCAGCAGTTCACGCGGGGGGGCCGTCTACAATGAGCAGTTCTTC.

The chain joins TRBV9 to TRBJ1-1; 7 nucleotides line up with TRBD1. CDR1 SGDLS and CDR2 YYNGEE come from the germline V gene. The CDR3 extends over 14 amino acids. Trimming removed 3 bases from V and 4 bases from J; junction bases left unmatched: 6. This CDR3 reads CASSGDTGATEAFF. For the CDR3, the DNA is TGTGCCAGCAGCGGTGATACAGGGGCCACTGAAGCTTTCTTT.

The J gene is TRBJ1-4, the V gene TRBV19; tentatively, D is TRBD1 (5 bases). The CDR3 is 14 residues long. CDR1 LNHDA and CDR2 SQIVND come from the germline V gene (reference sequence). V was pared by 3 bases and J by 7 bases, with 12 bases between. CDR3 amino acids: CASSMTGVSEKLFF. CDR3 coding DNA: TGTGCCAGTAGTATGACGGGGGTGAGTGAAAAACTGTTTTTT.

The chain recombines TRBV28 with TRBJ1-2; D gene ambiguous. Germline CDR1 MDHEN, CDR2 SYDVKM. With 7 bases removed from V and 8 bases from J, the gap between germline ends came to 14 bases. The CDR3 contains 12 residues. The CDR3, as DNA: TGTGCCAGCAAGAGCGGCCGCGGAGGCTACACCTTC. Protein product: CASKSGRGGYTF.